This is a list of T cell receptor delta chains from one sample in a study of gamma-delta T cells after stem cell transplantation. With CATT, TCRdb re-called clones from the RT-PCR reads. The table has approximately 1,100 delta-chain clones, about 4% seen once. Sequencing input: gamma-delta T cells. The receptors shown here come from a human donor. It is not recorded whose cells these are; they may come from a transplant donor. Each CDR3 is given with its conserved first and last residue. The order of the fields is J gene, V gene, CDR3 protein.

>TRDJ1|TRDV2
CACDTVGSVPGTTDKLIF
>TRDJ3|TRDV2
CACDTVGDEAWDTRQTFF
>TRDJ3|TRDV2
CACDGTGGGSPTCDTRPMFF
>TRDJ1|TRDV2
CACDTVAGSTGGFREDKLIF
>TRDJ3|TRDV2
CACDPAEAGGEPSWDTRQMFF
>TRDJ1|TRDV2
CACDNLGDNRSDKLIF
>TRDJ1|TRDV2
CACDTLLGGTLAYTDKLIF
>TRDJ1|TRDV2
CACDDLLPLGTDKLIF
>TRDJ1|TRDV2
CACDTVETRTPTGGPRVTDKLIF
>TRDJ1|TRDV2
CACDPISIPTGDGGSPDKLIF
>TRDJ1|TRDV2
CACELLGGRGTDKLIF
>TRDJ1|TRDV2
CACDKLLGVPEGLIF
>TRDJ3|TRDV2
CACDTGGYDTWDTRQMFF
>TRDJ1|TRDV2
CACDTVGRLYTDKLIF
>TRDJ1|TRDV2
CACDTLAGGRYTDKLIF
>TRDJ1|TRDV2
CACDTVRTLLDNLIF